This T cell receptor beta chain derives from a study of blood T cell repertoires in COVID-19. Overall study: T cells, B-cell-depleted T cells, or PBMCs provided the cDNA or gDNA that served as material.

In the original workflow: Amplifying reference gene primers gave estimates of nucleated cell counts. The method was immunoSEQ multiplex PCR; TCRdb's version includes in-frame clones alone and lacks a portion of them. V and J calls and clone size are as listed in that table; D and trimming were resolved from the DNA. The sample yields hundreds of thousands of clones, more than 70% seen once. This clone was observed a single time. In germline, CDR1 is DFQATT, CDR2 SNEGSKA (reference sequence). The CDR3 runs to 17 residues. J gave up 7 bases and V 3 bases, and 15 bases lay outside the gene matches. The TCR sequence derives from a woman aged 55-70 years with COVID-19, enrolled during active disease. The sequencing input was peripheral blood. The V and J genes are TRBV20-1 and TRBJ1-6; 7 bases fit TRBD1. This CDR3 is CSASAQTPGQFNSPLHF. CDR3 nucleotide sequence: TGCAGTGCTAGTGCGCAAACTCCGGGACAGTTCAATTCACCCCTCCACTTT.